This TCR beta chain was recorded in a study of blood T cell repertoires in COVID-19. Study summary: Nucleic acid was either cDNA or gDNA, and it came from T cells, B-cell-depleted T cells, or PBMCs.

Profiled with immunoSEQ multiplex PCR; TCRdb holds only in-frame clones, not every one. The table has fewer than 200,000 clones, approximately 82% seen once. CDR1 is SQVTM, CDR2 ANQGSEA, per germline. The CDR3 sequence is 20 residues long. Trimming cost V 7 bases and J 5 bases; bases outside gene matches: 22. Clinical history reported by participants formed the basis on which cohorts were assigned. Sequencing was carried out using PBMCs or T cells enriched from blood (not recorded which). The clonotype was recovered from a woman in her 50s who had recovered from COVID-19. The chain has TRBV29-1 and TRBJ2-5; 16 bases align to TRBD2. The CDR3 nucleotides are TGCAGCGCGAACCGAGCTCCAATCGGGACTAGCGGGGGGGCCGGGGAGACCCAGTACTTC. Translating it yields CSANRAPIGTSGGAGETQYF. Full variable domain (missing parts from reference TRBV29-1 and TRBJ2-5): SAVISQKPSRDICQRGTSLTIQCQVDSQVTMMFWYRQQPGQSLTLIATANQGSEATYESGFVIDKFPISRPNLTFSTLTVSNMSPEDSSIYLCSANRAPIGTSGGAGETQYFGPGTRLLVL.